What follows are 16 T cell receptor beta chains derived from one specimen sequenced in a study of beta chain features in type 1 diabetes. Isolated RNA was reverse transcribed in full, so expressed TCRB transcripts were sequenced. The data were produced by immunoSEQ multiplex PCR, yet TCRdb's version contains in-frame clones alone and is incomplete. The sample contains a few hundred thousand clones, roughly 16% of which appear only once. Sequences were obtained from naive CD4+ T cells from blood. The receptors originated from a woman younger than 35 in good health.

This clone was counted a few times. The chain has TRBV29-1 and TRBJ2-5; 7 nucleotides agree with TRBD1. The CDR3 contains 13 residues. Unmatched junction bases numbered 8, after V lost 5 bases and J lost 5 bases. The germline V gene encodes CDR1 SQVTM and CDR2 ANQGSEA. CDR3 in amino acids: CSVTDRVMETQYF. The CDR3 coding sequence is TGCAGCGTTACTGACAGGGTGATGGAGACCCAGTACTTC.

The rearrangement joins TRBV6-1 to TRBJ1-1; D is uncertain. CDR3 length: 13 residues. The V and J ends lost 8 bases and 3 bases respectively, with 13 bases between them. The germline V gene encodes CDR1 MNHNS and CDR2 SASEGT. CDR3 region: CASRLEVDTEAFF. In DNA form, the CDR3 reads TGTGCCAGCCGATTAGAAGTGGACACTGAAGCTTTCTTT.

This clone has just a few counts. The rearrangement joins TRBV4-3 to TRBJ1-1, with a possible D match to TRBD1 (5 bases). V shed 0 bases and J shed 1 base, with 9 bases lying between them. The CDR3 has 15 residues. Germline CDR1 is LGHNA and CDR2 is YSLEER. The CDR3 nucleotides are TGCGCCAGCAGCCAAGATCGCAGGGCGAACACTGAAGCTTTCTTT. Translated: CASSQDRRANTEAFF.

The chain joins TRBV7-2 to TRBJ2-7, with D uncertain. V was trimmed by 1 base and J by 3 bases, leaving 13 bases between them. Germline CDR1 is SGHTA and CDR2 is FQGNSA. The CDR3 runs to 15 residues. CDR3 region: CASSLVSGQNYEQYF. The DNA of the CDR3 is TGTGCCAGCAGCTTAGTCTCTGGGCAGAACTACGAGCAGTACTTC.

V gene TRBV6-5 combines with J gene TRBJ1-1; D is uncertain. Germline CDR1 is MNHEY and CDR2 is SVGAGI. Between the trimmed V and J ends, which lost 2 bases and 8 bases, there was a span of 12 bases. This CDR3 has 13 amino acids. CDR3 DNA: TGTGCCAGCAGTTACGCTCGGGTAGCGGAAGCTTTCTTT. Amino acids: CASSYARVAEAFF.

This chain links TRBV7-9 with TRBJ2-5, with a possible D match to TRBD2 (5 bases). Germline CDR1 reads SEHNR; CDR2 reads FQNEAQ (reference sequence). Trimming shortened V by 5 bases and J by 0 bases, and 13 bases separated the two germline ends. The CDR3 consists of 15 residues. This chain's CDR3 is CASSAPLAHQETQYF. The CDR3 DNA reads TGTGCCAGCAGCGCCCCGCTAGCCCACCAAGAGACCCAGTACTTC. The full variable domain, rest sourced from reference TRBV7-9 and TRBJ2-5, is DTGVSQNPRHKITKRGQNVTFRCDPISEHNRLYWYRQTLGQGPEFLTYFQNEAQLEKSRLLSDRFSAERPKGSFSTLEIQRTEQGDSAMYLCASSAPLAHQETQYFGPGTRLLVL.

This chain uses TRBV14 with TRBJ1-4, with 10 bases identical to TRBD1. With 4 bases clipped from V and 8 bases from J, the junction kept 7 bases outside the gene matches. There are 15 residues in the CDR3. From germline, CDR1 is SGHDN and CDR2 FVKESK. CDR3 bases: TGTGCCAGCAGCCTTACCGGGACAGGGGAGGAAAAACTGTTTTTT. This codes for CASSLTGTGEEKLFF.

This clone was recorded a few times. V is TRBV29-1 and J is TRBJ1-2; D unresolved. This CDR3 region has 12 residues. CDR1 and CDR2 (germline): SQVTM, ANQGSEA. V lost 0 bases, J lost 4 bases, and 6 bases lay in between. The CDR3 nucleotides read TGCAGCGTTGAAGAGCAGTCCTATGGCTACACCTTC. This translates into CSVEEQSYGYTF.

The chain joins TRBV9 to TRBJ2-7; TRBD2 is a possible D gene (6 bases). In germline, CDR1 is SGDLS, CDR2 YYNGEE. CDR3 length: 15 residues. The V end was cut by 0 bases, the J end by 0 bases, with 10 bases between. CDR3 sequence (DNA): TGTGCCAGCAGCGTAGGACCGGGGGTCTCCTACGAGCAGTACTTC. It yields the protein CASSVGPGVSYEQYF. The whole variable domain, filled in from reference TRBV9 and TRBJ2-7, reads DSGVTQTPKHLITATGQRVTLRCSPRSGDLSVYWYQQSLDQGLQFLIQYYNGEERAKGNILERFSAQQFPDLHSELNLSSLELGDSALYFCASSVGPGVSYEQYFGPGTRLTVT.

In its sample, this clone was seen a few times. The J gene is TRBJ1-2, the V gene TRBV2; D gene uncertain. CDR1 is SNHLY and CDR2 is FYNNEI in the germline V gene. CDR3 size: 13 residues. Trimming stripped 5 bases from V and 3 bases from J, with 10 bases between. The CDR3 coding sequence is TGTGCCAGCAGTCCCGGAGACCACTATGGCTACACCTTC. Translation: CASSPGDHYGYTF.

This clone was counted between two and nine times. The gene calls are TRBV6-5 and TRBJ1-2; D remains unclear. The germline V gene has CDR1 MNHEY and CDR2 SVGAGI. There are 14 residues in the CDR3. Deletions cut 5 bases from V and 4 bases from J, with 14 bases between. In DNA, the CDR3 is TGTGCCAGCAGTGCGCCCGGGGTAACCTATGGCTACACCTTC. This codes for CASSAPGVTYGYTF.

J is TRBJ2-3 and V is TRBV13; 9 bases fit TRBD2. Germline values: CDR1 PRHDT, CDR2 FYEKMQ (reference sequence). CDR3 length: 18 amino acids. The V gene end was trimmed by 0 bases and the J gene end by 4 bases; junction bases not matched to a gene: 11. The CDR3 region is CASSLGRQVREGSDTQYF. Here the CDR3 DNA reads TGTGCCAGCAGCTTAGGCCGTCAAGTGCGGGAGGGCTCAGATACGCAGTATTTT.

This clone showed up just a few times. As DNA, the CDR3 is TGCAGCTGTGACCGGGACATTAGCACAGATACGCAGTATTTT. It encodes CSCDRDISTDTQYF. V and J are TRBV29-1 and TRBJ2-3; D perhaps matches TRBD1 (6 bases). The CDR3 runs 14 residues. Trimming took 8 bases from V and 0 from J, leaving 15 bases between them. Germline V CDR1 and CDR2: SQVTM, ANQGSEA.

This clone has a handful of counts. The chain couples TRBV30 to TRBJ1-5, with D hard to call. Germline-derived CDR1 and CDR2 are GTSNPN and SVGIG (reference sequence). V was cut by 2 bases and J by 8 bases, with 13 bases left in between. The CDR3 contains 13 residues. The DNA for the CDR3 is TGTGCCTGGAGTCGATCCGCCCCGGAGCCCCAGCATTTT. Translating it yields CAWSRSAPEPQHF.

This clone came up a few times. The chain has TRBV29-1 and TRBJ2-7; maybe TRBD1 (6 bases). The ends were cut back, 4 bases at V and 3 bases at J, with 10 bases in the middle. The length of the CDR3 is 12 residues. Germline assignment: CDR1 SQVTM and CDR2 ANQGSEA. For the CDR3, the DNA is TGCAGCGTTGCCGTCAGGGGCTACGAGCAGTACTTC. Protein: CSVAVRGYEQYF.

The rearrangement links TRBV29-1 to TRBJ1-2, with TRBD1 identical over 10 bases. J lost 8 bases, V lost 3 bases, and 6 bases had no gene match. CDR1 is SQVTM and CDR2 is ANQGSEA in the germline V gene. This CDR3 comprises 13 residues. CDR3 in amino acids: CSVERQGAKGYTF. In DNA, the CDR3 is TGCAGCGTTGAGAGACAGGGGGCAAAGGGCTACACCTTC.